This TCR beta chain was retrieved from a study of T cell repertoires in cytomegalovirus infection. Study summary: TCR beta signatures that were public indicated CMV infection and matching HLA type.

Study-level points and caveats: The ex vivo response was dominated by HLA-C-restricted CMV-specific TCR beta clonotypes. Adding up the frequency of public TCR beta families identified people who carried CMV plus the relevant HLA.

TCRdb reprocessed the reads with MiXCR, giving one entry per CDR3 protein. The sample lists about 530,000 distinct CDR3 sequences, about 26% seen once, with roughly 13% in the top ten. Germline V lookup: CDR1 MGHRA, CDR2 YSYEKL. This CDR3 is built from 17 residues. V shed 1 base, J shed 7 bases, and the junction held 9 bases outside the gene matches. Ten or more counts support this clonotype. Its antigen is still unknown. The TCR originated in a human donor in good health (CMV status not recorded). Some clones in this sample may be carry-over from other donors' samples. V and J are TRBV4-1 and TRBJ2-2; 10 positions agree with TRBD2. The sample comprised PBMCs. In nucleotides, the CDR3 is TGCGCCAGCAGCCAAGTAGATATGGGACTAGCGAACGGGGAGCTGTTTTTT. This translates into CASSQVDMGLANGELFF.